A single sample gave rise to the 18 T cell receptor beta chains below, sequenced in a study of shared clonotypes between healthy human individuals. Terminally differentiated effector memory CD45RA+ cells were excluded from the naive CD8 cells, which were CD45RO-negative and positively selected for CCR7. The data were produced by immunoSEQ multiplex PCR, yet TCRdb's version contains in-frame clones alone and is incomplete. The sample records about 680,000 clones, about 92% being singletons. Material for sequencing was naive CD8+ T cells sorted from blood. The receptors derive from a man under 40 in good health.

Worth noting for this clone: Distinct nucleotide sequences in the sample also encode this CDR3. The rearrangement uses TRBV7-2 and TRBJ2-1, with D perhaps matching TRBD2 (6 bases). Trimming took 5 bases from V and 10 from J, leaving 9 bases between them. This CDR3 spans 11 amino acids. Looked up from germline, CDR1 is SGHTA and CDR2 is FQGNSA. CDR3 in DNA: TGTGCCAGCAGCCTGGGGAGGGAGCAGTTCTTC. Translated: CASSLGREQFF.

This chain joins TRBV11-2 and TRBJ2-7; weak D call: TRBD2 (6 bases). Germline assignment: CDR1 SGHAT and CDR2 FQNNGV. V lost 2 bases to trimming and J lost 3 bases, with 23 bases between them. The CDR3 loop spans 18 amino acids. The CDR3, as DNA: TGTGCCAGCAGCTTAATCCCGGGGCAGCCGGGACTGCGCTACGAGCAGTACTTC. As protein: CASSLIPGQPGLRYEQYF.

This sequence joins TRBV6-6 and TRBJ2-7, with 11 bases fitting TRBD2. Germline assignment: CDR1 MNHNY and CDR2 SVGAGI (reference sequence). The CDR3 has 14 amino acids. The junction had 5 bases not matched to a gene; V was cut back by 5 bases and J by 5 bases. CDR3 sequence reads: CASSGVAGGDEQYF. The CDR3 DNA reads as TGTGCCAGCAGTGGGGTAGCGGGAGGGGACGAGCAGTACTTC.

The chain carries TRBV9 and TRBJ1-3, with D hard to call. CDR3 length: 12 amino acids. Germline CDR1 SGDLS, CDR2 YYNGEE. V was shortened by 0 bases and J by 7 bases, with 5 bases between the two germline ends. In DNA form, the CDR3 reads TGTGCCAGCAGCGTAGATCCGAACACCATATATTTT. Encoded protein: CASSVDPNTIYF.

CDR3 DNA: TGTGCCAGCCCCACTGGAAAACTGTTTTTT. It translates to CASPTGKLFF. The J gene is TRBJ1-4, the V gene TRBV6-7; D gene unclear. TRBV6-7 is labeled an ORF, and its function is uncertain. V shed 8 bases and J shed 10 bases, with 8 bases lying between them. The length of the CDR3 is 10 residues.

The chain couples TRBV7-9 to TRBJ2-6; D gene uncertain. The germline V and J ends were trimmed by 6 bases and 0 bases, with 12 bases remaining between them. The CDR3 loop spans 16 amino acids. Germline loops: CDR1 SEHNR, CDR2 FQNEAQ (reference sequence). CDR3 in amino acids: CASRKTDTSGANVLTF. The CDR3, as DNA: TGTGCCAGCAGAAAAACCGATACCTCTGGGGCCAACGTCCTGACTTTC.

This chain connects TRBV27 to TRBJ1-5, with D uncertain. CDR1 is MNHEY and CDR2 is SMNVEV in the germline V gene (reference sequence). The V end was cut by 5 bases, the J end by 5 bases, with 10 bases between. The CDR3 totals 13 residues. The CDR3, as DNA: TGTGCCAGCAGTCCAAGAGCAGATCAGCCCCAGCATTTT. Translated: CASSPRADQPQHF.

The rearrangement joins TRBV28 to TRBJ2-7; the D is unclear. The germline CDR1 and CDR2 sequences are MDHEN and SYDVKM. The V and J ends lost 4 bases and 1 base respectively, with 14 bases between them. The CDR3 is 15 amino acids. The CDR3 DNA follows: TGTGCCAGCAGTTCTTCTAGATTAATATCCTACGAGCAGTACTTC. This codes for CASSSSRLISYEQYF. Together with reference TRBV28 and TRBJ2-7, the CDR3 gives the full variable domain: DVKVTQSSRYLVKRTGEKVFLECVQDMDHENMFWYRQDPGLGLRLIYFSYDVKMKEKGDIPEGYSVSREKKERFSLILESASTNQTSMYLCASSSSRLISYEQYFGPGTRLTVT.

For the CDR3, the DNA is TGTGCCAGTAACGATAGGGGTCTCACTGAAGCTTTCTTT. As protein: CASNDRGLTEAFF. The chain employs TRBV19 and TRBJ1-1, with D possibly TRBD1 on 5 matching bases. From germline, CDR1 is LNHDA and CDR2 SQIVND (reference sequence). This CDR3 has 13 residues. Between the trimmed V and J ends, which lost 7 bases and 4 bases, there was a span of 13 bases.

The chain employs TRBV7-6 and TRBJ1-4; TRBD1 might be the D (5 bases). The germline CDR1 and CDR2 sequences are SGHVS and FNYEAQ. V was cut by 5 bases and J by 0 bases, with 13 bases left in between. CDR3 size: 16 residues. CDR3 loop: CASSTRGPATNEKLFF. The CDR3 DNA is TGTGCCAGCAGCACCCGGGGACCTGCAACTAATGAAAAACTGTTTTTT.

This chain joins TRBV7-9 and TRBJ2-7, with D unclear. The ends were cut back, 5 bases at V and 3 bases at J, with 20 bases in the middle. Germline CDR1 is SEHNR and CDR2 is FQNEAQ (reference sequence). The CDR3 loop spans 16 amino acids. The CDR3 here is CASSTAEGRAHYEQYF. For the CDR3, the DNA is TGTGCCAGCAGCACCGCCGAAGGCAGAGCCCACTACGAGCAGTACTTC.

The V and J genes are TRBV5-1 and TRBJ1-1; 10 bases fit TRBD1. The V gene end was trimmed by 4 bases and the J gene end by 4 bases; junction bases not matched to a gene: 10. The CDR3 loop spans 16 amino acids. Germline V gene sequence: CDR1 SGHRS, CDR2 YFSETQ. CDR3 DNA: TGCGCCAGCAGCGCTAGGGACAGGGGCTTTGGCACTGAAGCTTTCTTT. It encodes CASSARDRGFGTEAFF.

The chain joins TRBV7-6 to TRBJ1-5; 10 positions match TRBD1. Germline V gene data show CDR1 as SGHVS and CDR2 as FNYEAQ. This CDR3 has 15 residues. The J segment lost 6 bases and the V segment lost 6 bases, leaving 8 bases of the junction unmatched. CDR3 bases: TGTGCCAGCAGTCGGACAGGGGGTTTCAGTCAGCCCCAGCATTTT. This codes for CASSRTGGFSQPQHF.

The J gene is TRBJ1-2, the V gene TRBV7-8; D unclear. Per germline, CDR1 SGHVS and CDR2 FQNEAQ. The CDR3 totals 11 residues. V was pared by 6 bases and J by 7 bases, with 9 bases between. As DNA, the CDR3 is TGTGCCAGCAGGACGACGGGTGGCTACACCTTC. Translation: CASRTTGGYTF.

The chain combines TRBV28 with TRBJ2-1; TRBD2 matches 8 bases. The junction had 10 bases not matched to a gene; V was cut back by 4 bases and J by 8 bases. Germline V gives CDR1 MDHEN, CDR2 SYDVKM. The CDR3 totals 15 residues. CDR3 amino acids: CASSSLLGLVHEQFF. CDR3 nucleotides: TGTGCCAGCAGTTCGCTCTTGGGACTAGTCCATGAGCAGTTCTTC.

V gene TRBV5-1 combines with J gene TRBJ2-7; perhaps TRBD1 as D (6 bases). The ends were cut back, 5 bases at V and 2 bases at J, with 14 bases in the middle. The V gene's germline CDR1 is SGHRS and CDR2 YFSETQ. The CDR3 covers 14 residues. CDR3 bases: TGCGCCAGCAGTCCTGACAGGTTCGCCTACGAGCAGTACTTC. Its translation is CASSPDRFAYEQYF. The full variable domain, rest sourced from reference TRBV5-1 and TRBJ2-7, is KAGVTQTPRYLIKTRGQQVTLSCSPISGHRSVSWYQQTPGQGLQFLFEYFSETQRNKGNFPGRFSGRQFSNSRSEMNVSTLELGDSALYLCASSPDRFAYEQYFGPGTRLTVT.

This chain uses TRBV7-9 with TRBJ2-7, with TRBD1 matching over 10 bases. CDR3 length: 14 amino acids. The junction had 2 bases not matched to a gene; V was cut back by 1 base and J by 5 bases. Germline V lookup: CDR1 SEHNR, CDR2 FQNEAQ (reference sequence). CDR3: CASSLGQGADEQYF. The DNA for the CDR3 is TGTGCCAGCAGCTTAGGACAGGGGGCGGACGAGCAGTACTTC. Combining the CDR3 with reference TRBV7-9 and TRBJ2-7 gives the whole variable domain DTGVSQNPRHKITKRGQNVTFRCDPISEHNRLYWYRQTLGQGPEFLTYFQNEAQLEKSRLLSDRFSAERPKGSFSTLEIQRTEQGDSAMYLCASSLGQGADEQYFGPGTRLTVT.

The genes are TRBV5-1 and TRBJ2-7; a possible D gene is TRBD1 (5 bases). CDR1 and CDR2 (germline): SGHRS, YFSETQ. This CDR3 has 14 residues. V was cut by 2 bases and J by 2 bases, with 11 bases left in between. The CDR3, as DNA: TGCGCCAGCAGCTTTTCAGGGTTAACCTACGAGCAGTACTTC. Protein sequence: CASSFSGLTYEQYF. Full variable domain (remainder filled in from reference TRBV5-1 and TRBJ2-7): KAGVTQTPRYLIKTRGQQVTLSCSPISGHRSVSWYQQTPGQGLQFLFEYFSETQRNKGNFPGRFSGRQFSNSRSEMNVSTLELGDSALYLCASSFSGLTYEQYFGPGTRLTVT.